The 21 T cell receptor beta chains reported below all come from one sample, sequenced in a study of blood T cell repertoires in COVID-19. TCRdb's copy holds only in-frame clones and misses some; the assay was immunoSEQ multiplex PCR. The sample yields around 330,000 clones, 89% seen once. The sample taken for sequencing was PBMCs or T cells enriched from blood (not recorded which). Receptors were obtained from a woman in her thirties or forties who had recovered from COVID-19.

This chain joins TRBV21-1 and TRBJ2-2; the table assigns TRBD1, which was not confirmed against the DNA. TRBV21-1 is termed a pseudogene. The CDR3 sequence is 13 residues long. The CDR3 protein is CASSPQSGGELFF. CDR3 nucleotide sequence: TGTGCCAGCAGCCCCCAATCAGGCGGGGAGCTGTTTTTT.

This chain links TRBV6-5 with TRBJ2-1; D call uncertain. There are 13 residues in the CDR3. V lost 7 bases, J lost 5 bases, and 12 bases lay in between. The V gene's germline CDR1 is MNHEY and CDR2 SVGAGI. CDR3 DNA sequence: TGTGCCAGCACCAGAGGTCTTAACAATGAGCAGTTCTTC. It yields the protein CASTRGLNNEQFF.

The rearrangement uses TRBV28 and TRBJ2-3; 9 bases match TRBD1. The CDR3 spans 17 residues. With V trimmed by 1 base and J by 0 bases, 5 bases remained unmatched. Germline lookup yields CDR1 MDHEN and CDR2 SYDVKM. The CDR3 loop reads CASSLFRTGESTDTQYF. The CDR3 DNA is TGTGCCAGCAGTTTATTTCGGACAGGGGAGAGCACAGATACGCAGTATTTT.

In its sample, this clone was seen once. V usage is TRBV5-1 and J usage is TRBJ1-6; D might be TRBD1 (6 bases). The CDR3 covers 15 residues. Deletions cut 3 bases from V and 9 bases from J, with 16 bases between. CDR1 is SGHRS and CDR2 is YFSETQ in the germline V gene. The CDR3 coding sequence is TGCGCCAGCAGCTCCGGGCAGGGGAACAGTTCACCCCTCCACTTT. This sequence encodes CASSSGQGNSSPLHF.

V is TRBV5-1 and J is TRBJ1-1; 8 bases agree with TRBD1. The length of the CDR3 is 16 residues. V was clipped by 3 bases and J by 5 bases; unmatched bases: 12. Per the germline V gene, CDR1 is SGHRS and CDR2 is YFSETQ. The DNA for the CDR3 is TGCGCCAGCAGCTCTGACAGGGGCGCGGATCTGACTGAAGCTTTCTTT. Encoded protein: CASSSDRGADLTEAFF.

The J gene is TRBJ2-7, the V gene TRBV24-1; TRBD2 aligns across 7 bases. Germline V gene data show CDR1 as KGHDR and CDR2 as SFDVKD. The ends lost 4 bases at V and 7 bases at J; junction bases unmatched: 6. This CDR3 region has 13 residues. CDR3 nucleotides: TGTGCCACCAGTGACAGGGAGGGAGGAGAGCAGTACTTC. Amino acid sequence: CATSDREGGEQYF.

Written as DNA, the CDR3 is TGCAGCGCCGAACAGGGGGGGGCTGAAGCTTTCTTT. Amino acid sequence: CSAEQGGAEAFF. This rearrangement joins TRBV29-1 to TRBJ1-1; 8 bases are a match to TRBD1. The CDR3 sequence is 12 residues long. Trimming took 7 bases from V and 6 from J; bases not matched to a gene: 7. Germline CDR1 SQVTM, CDR2 ANQGSEA.

This chain links TRBV19 with TRBJ1-1; D gene uncertain. Trimming left V 1 base short and J 3 bases short, with 12 bases between. CDR1 and CDR2 (germline): LNHDA, SQIVND (reference sequence). The CDR3 length is 15 residues. The CDR3 bases are TGTGCCAGTAGTATAGGGACCGGGAGGCACACTGAAGCTTTCTTT. Protein sequence: CASSIGTGRHTEAFF.

The V gene is TRBV30, the J gene TRBJ1-5, with TRBD1 matching over 7 bases. Germline trimming cut 1 base from V and 4 bases from J; bases unmatched to any gene: 1. CDR3 length equals 13 residues. Looked up from germline, CDR1 is GTSNPN and CDR2 is SVGIG (reference sequence). CDR3 protein: CAWSADRNQPQHF. DNA of the CDR3: TGTGCCTGGAGTGCGGACAGGAATCAGCCCCAGCATTTT.

This clone has a single count. The chain has TRBV7-6 and TRBJ2-7; a possible D gene is TRBD2 (5 bases). The CDR3 contains 12 residues. Trimming removed 4 bases from V and 7 bases from J, with 11 bases in between. In germline, CDR1 is SGHVS, CDR2 FNYEAQ. The CDR3 DNA follows: TGTGCCAGCAGCTCCCGGGATAGGGAGCAGTACTTC. Its protein is CASSSRDREQYF.

This chain connects TRBV19 to TRBJ2-2, with 15 bases lining up with TRBD2. Trimming removed 3 bases from V and 6 bases from J; junction bases left unmatched: 11. The germline V gene has CDR1 LNHDA and CDR2 SQIVND (reference sequence). The CDR3 sequence is 19 residues long. CDR3 protein: CASSIHVGLAGGNAGELFF. Here the CDR3 DNA reads TGTGCCAGTAGTATTCACGTGGGACTAGCGGGGGGTAATGCCGGGGAGCTGTTTTTT.

The chain carries TRBV28 and TRBJ1-1; 10 nucleotides align to TRBD1. This CDR3 comprises 14 residues. Germline lookup yields CDR1 MDHEN and CDR2 SYDVKM. V shed 2 bases and J 6 bases; nucleotides not matched to a gene: 3. CDR3 sequence: CASSLRTGGSEAFF. The CDR3 DNA sequence: TGTGCCAGCAGTTTACGGACAGGGGGGTCTGAAGCTTTCTTT. Full variable domain (missing parts from reference TRBV28 and TRBJ1-1): DVKVTQSSRYLVKRTGEKVFLECVQDMDHENMFWYRQDPGLGLRLIYFSYDVKMKEKGDIPEGYSVSREKKERFSLILESASTNQTSMYLCASSLRTGGSEAFFGQGTRLTVV.

V gene TRBV29-1 combines with J gene TRBJ2-1, with a possible D match to TRBD2 (6 bases). Germline CDR1 is SQVTM and CDR2 is ANQGSEA. Between the trimmed V and J ends, which lost 5 bases and 9 bases, there was a span of 17 bases. The CDR3 totals 13 residues. The CDR3 loop reads CSVRELGGGEQFF. The CDR3 region has the DNA TGCAGCGTTCGGGAACTGGGGGGAGGTGAGCAGTTCTTC.

The chain recombines TRBV11-2 with TRBJ2-3; D is perhaps TRBD2 (6 bases). The V end was cut by 3 bases, the J end by 2 bases, with 12 bases between. Germline V gives CDR1 SGHAT, CDR2 FQNNGV. This CDR3 contains 15 residues. The CDR3 loop is CASSFGTAYTDTQYF. The CDR3 nucleotides are TGTGCCAGCAGCTTCGGGACTGCCTACACAGATACGCAGTATTTT.

The rearrangement uses TRBV29-1 and TRBJ1-1; D perhaps matches TRBD1 (6 bases). Germline CDR1 and CDR2: SQVTM and ANQGSEA. CDR3 length: 12 residues. V was shortened by 1 base and J by 3 bases, with 6 bases between the two germline ends. CDR3 loop: CSVEAGDTEAFF. In nucleotides, the CDR3 is TGCAGCGTTGAAGCAGGGGACACTGAAGCTTTCTTT.

This clone was seen a single time. V gene TRBV18 combines with J gene TRBJ2-3; D not resolved. The ends were cut back, 3 bases at V and 0 bases at J, with 7 bases in the middle. The CDR3 is made up of 14 amino acids. The germline gives CDR1 KGHSH, CDR2 LQKENI. The CDR3 bases are TGTGCCAGCTCACCCCTAATTAGCACAGATACGCAGTATTTT. Translated, it gives CASSPLISTDTQYF. Full variable domain (missing parts from reference TRBV18 and TRBJ2-3): NAGVMQNPRHLVRRRGQEARLRCSPMKGHSHVYWYRQLPEEGLKFMVYLQKENIIDESGMPKERFSAEFPKEGPSILRIQQVVRGDSAAYFCASSPLISTDTQYFGPGTRLTVL.

The V and J genes are TRBV28 and TRBJ2-7; 8 bases fit TRBD1. CDR3 size: 15 residues. V shed 3 bases and J 3 bases; nucleotides not matched to a gene: 7. Germline CDR1 reads MDHEN; CDR2 reads SYDVKM. The CDR3 nucleotides are TGTGCCAGCAGTTTGGACCCGGACAGGGACTACGAGCAGTACTTC. Residues: CASSLDPDRDYEQYF.

This rearrangement joins TRBV25-1 to TRBJ1-1, with 9 bases matching TRBD1. Trimming at V came to 10 bases and at J to 1 base, leaving 13 bases not matched to a gene. Germline V gene sequence: CDR1 MGHDK, CDR2 SYGVNS. This CDR3 contains 16 residues. This CDR3 reads CATNLGQGRKNTEAFF. DNA of the CDR3: TGTGCCACCAACCTTGGACAGGGGCGGAAGAACACTGAAGCTTTCTTT.

V gene TRBV7-2 combines with J gene TRBJ2-7; TRBD2 agrees at 12 bases. The CDR3 covers 16 residues. Germline V gene sequence: CDR1 SGHTA, CDR2 FQGNSA. J gave up 2 bases and V 5 bases, and 7 bases lay outside the gene matches. In DNA form, the CDR3 reads TGTGCCAGCAGCCCTAGACTAGCGGGAGCTCCCTACGAGCAGTACTTC. This translates into CASSPRLAGAPYEQYF.

This chain links TRBV6-2 or TRBV6-3 with TRBJ2-3, with D possibly matching TRBD1 (5 bases). Germline V gene lookup returns CDR1 MNHEY and CDR2 SVGEGT. The CDR3 runs 15 residues. V dropped 0 bases and J dropped 2 bases, with 9 bases sitting between them. CDR3 nucleotide sequence: TGTGCCAGCAGTTACTCGACAGACAACACAGATACGCAGTATTTT. Amino acids: CASSYSTDNTDTQYF.

V and J are TRBV4-3 and TRBJ2-6; 7 bases fit TRBD2. With 0 bases clipped from V and 0 bases from J, the junction kept 5 bases outside the gene matches. The CDR3 consists of 18 residues. Per the germline V gene, CDR1 is LGHNA and CDR2 is YSLEER. Written as DNA, the CDR3 is TGCGCCAGCAGCCAAGATGGGGGGGGAGGCTCTGGGGCCAACGTCCTGACTTTC. Its protein is CASSQDGGGGSGANVLTF.